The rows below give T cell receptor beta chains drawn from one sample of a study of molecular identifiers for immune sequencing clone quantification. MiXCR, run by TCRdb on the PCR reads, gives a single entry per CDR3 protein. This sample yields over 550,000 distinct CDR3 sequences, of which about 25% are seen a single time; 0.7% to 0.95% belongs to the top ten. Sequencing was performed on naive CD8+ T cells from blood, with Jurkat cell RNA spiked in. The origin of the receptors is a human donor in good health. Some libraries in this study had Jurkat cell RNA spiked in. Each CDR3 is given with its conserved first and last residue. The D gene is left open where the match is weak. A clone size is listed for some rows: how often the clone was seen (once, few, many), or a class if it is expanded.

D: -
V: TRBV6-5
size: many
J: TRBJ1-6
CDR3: CASSYRNSPLHF
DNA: TGTGCCAGCAGTTACCGAAATTCACCCCTCCACTTT

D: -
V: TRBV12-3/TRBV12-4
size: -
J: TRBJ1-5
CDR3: CASSLMVDRNQPQHF
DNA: TGTGCCAGCAGTTTAATGGTCGACCGGAACCAGCCCCAGCATTTT

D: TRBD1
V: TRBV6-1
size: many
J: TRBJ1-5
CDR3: CASTRTGGGNQPQHF
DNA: TGTGCCAGCACCAGGACAGGGGGCGGCAATCAGCCCCAGCATTTT

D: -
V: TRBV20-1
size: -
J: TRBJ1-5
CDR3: CSASAVQSTQPQHF
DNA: TGCAGTGCTAGCGCCGTACAGTCTACTCAGCCCCAGCATTTT

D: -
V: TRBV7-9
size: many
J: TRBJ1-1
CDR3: CASSPPGSSEAFF
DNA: TGTGCCAGCAGCCCCCCGGGGTCGTCTGAAGCTTTCTTT

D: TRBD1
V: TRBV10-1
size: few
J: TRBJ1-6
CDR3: CASSEQGWSYNSPLHF
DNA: TGCGCCAGCAGTGAACAGGGGTGGTCCTATAATTCACCCCTCCACTTT

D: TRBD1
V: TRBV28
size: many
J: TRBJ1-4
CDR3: CASSQDPGTGREKLFF
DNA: TGTGCCAGCAGTCAAGACCCCGGGACAGGGCGAGAAAAACTGTTTTTT

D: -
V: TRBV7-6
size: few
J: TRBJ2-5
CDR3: CASSVISSEQETQYF
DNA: TGTGCCAGCAGCGTAATCTCTAGCGAACAAGAGACCCAGTACTTC

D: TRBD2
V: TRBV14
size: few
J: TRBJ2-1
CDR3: CASSQRLAGVWNEQFF
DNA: TGTGCCAGCAGCCAGCGACTAGCGGGGGTTTGGAATGAGCAGTTCTTC

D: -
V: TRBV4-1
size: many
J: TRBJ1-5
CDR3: CASSPRRGGGNQPQHF
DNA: TGCGCCAGCAGCCCCCGCCGGGGGGGGGGCAATCAGCCCCAGCATTTT

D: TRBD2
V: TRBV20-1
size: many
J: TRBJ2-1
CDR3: CSARLAGNNEQFF
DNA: TGCAGTGCTAGACTAGCGGGGAACAATGAGCAGTTCTTC

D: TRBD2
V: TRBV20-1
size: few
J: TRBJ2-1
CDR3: CSARPSGRYNEQFF
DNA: TGCAGTGCTAGACCTAGCGGGAGGTACAATGAGCAGTTCTTC

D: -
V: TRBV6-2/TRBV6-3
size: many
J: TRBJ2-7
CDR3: CASSYVEASYEQYF
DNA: TGTGCCAGCAGTTACGTAGAGGCTAGCTACGAGCAGTACTTC

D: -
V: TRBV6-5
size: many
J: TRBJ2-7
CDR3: CASSYAGAYEQYF
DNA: TGTGCCAGCAGTTACGCGGGTGCGTACGAGCAGTACTTC

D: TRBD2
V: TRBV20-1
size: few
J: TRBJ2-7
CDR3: CSANSGSGPYEQYF
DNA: TGCAGTGCTAATAGCGGGAGTGGACCCTACGAGCAGTACTTC

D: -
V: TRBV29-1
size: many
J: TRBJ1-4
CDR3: CSVAGGRLANEKLFF
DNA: TGCAGCGTCGCTGGGGGGAGGCTTGCTAATGAAAAACTGTTTTTT

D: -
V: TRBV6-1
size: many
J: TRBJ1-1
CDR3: CASSEGQILAFF
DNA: TGTGCCAGCAGTGAAGGCCAGATCTTAGCTTTCTTT

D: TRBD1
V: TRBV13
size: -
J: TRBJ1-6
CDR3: CASRDGGTGNSPLHF
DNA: TGTGCCAGCCGTGACGGCGGGACAGGGAATTCACCCCTCCACTTT

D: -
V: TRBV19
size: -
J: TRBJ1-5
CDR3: CASSSDTQHF
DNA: TGTGCCAGTTCCTCAGATACGCAGCATTTT

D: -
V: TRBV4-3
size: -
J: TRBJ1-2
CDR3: CASSHISYREGDYGYTF
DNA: TGCGCCAGCAGCCATATAAGCTACAGGGAAGGGGACTATGGCTACACCTTC

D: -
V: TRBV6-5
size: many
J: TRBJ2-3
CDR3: CASSYRGTDTQYF
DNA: TGTGCCAGCAGTTACCGGGGCACAGATACGCAGTATTTT

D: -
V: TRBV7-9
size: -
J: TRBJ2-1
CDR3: CASTSGQGAYNEQFF
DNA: TGTGCCAGCACCTCCGGTCAGGGTGCCTACAATGAGCAGTTCTTC

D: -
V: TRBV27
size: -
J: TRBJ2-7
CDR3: CASSLFRGSYEQYF
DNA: TGTGCCAGCAGTTTATTTAGGGGATCCTACGAGCAGTACTTC

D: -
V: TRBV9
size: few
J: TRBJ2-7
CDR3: CASSVGGSNSYEQYF
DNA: TGTGCCAGCAGCGTAGGGGGGTCGAACTCCTACGAGCAGTACTTC

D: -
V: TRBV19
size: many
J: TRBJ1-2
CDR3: CASSMSWESGYTF
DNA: TGTGCCAGTAGTATGAGCTGGGAGAGTGGCTACACCTTC

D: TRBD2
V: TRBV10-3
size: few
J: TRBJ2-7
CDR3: CAISEEEVGGDPLEQYF
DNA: TGTGCCATCAGTGAGGAAGAGGTCGGGGGGGACCCACTCGAGCAGTACTTC

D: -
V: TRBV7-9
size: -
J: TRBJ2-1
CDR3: CASSLGSLSKGGNEQFF
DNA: TGCGCCAGCAGCTTAGGAAGCCTTTCTAAGGGGGGCAATGAGCAGTTCTTC

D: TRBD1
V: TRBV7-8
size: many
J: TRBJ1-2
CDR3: CASSLGDRGINYGYTF
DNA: TGTGCCAGCAGCTTAGGGGACAGGGGGATTAACTATGGCTACACCTTC

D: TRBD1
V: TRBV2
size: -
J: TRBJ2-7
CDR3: CASSLGQGNSEQYF
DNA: TGTGCCAGCAGTCTCGGACAGGGCAATAGCGAGCAGTACTTC

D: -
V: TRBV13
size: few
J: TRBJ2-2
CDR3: CASSPPEFTGELFF
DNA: TGTGCCAGCAGCCCCCCGGAGTTCACCGGGGAGCTGTTTTTT

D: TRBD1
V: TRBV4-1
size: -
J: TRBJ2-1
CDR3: CASSQGPPGQLSSYNEQFF
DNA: TGCGCCAGCAGCCAAGGCCCGCCGGGACAGTTAAGCTCCTACAATGAGCAGTTCTTC

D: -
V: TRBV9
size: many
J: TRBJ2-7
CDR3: CASSARGDEQYF
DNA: TGTGCCAGCAGCGCGCGGGGCGACGAGCAGTACTTC

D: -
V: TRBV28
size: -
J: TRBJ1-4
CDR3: CASSLLGGGNEKLFF
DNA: TGTGCCAGCAGTTTATTGGGGGGAGGAAATGAAAAACTGTTTTTT

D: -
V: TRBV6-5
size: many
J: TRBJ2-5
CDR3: CASSYAQVASAVEETQYF
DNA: TGTGCCAGCAGTTACGCGCAGGTAGCCTCGGCGGTAGAAGAGACCCAGTACTTC

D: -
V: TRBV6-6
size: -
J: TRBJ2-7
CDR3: CASSRPGAHSEEQYF
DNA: TGTGCCAGCAGTCGTCCAGGAGCCCACTCGGAAGAGCAGTACTTC

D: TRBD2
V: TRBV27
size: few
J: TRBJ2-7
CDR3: CASNRPGGANDEQYF
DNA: TGTGCCAGCAACCGCCCGGGGGGGGCCAATGACGAGCAGTACTTC

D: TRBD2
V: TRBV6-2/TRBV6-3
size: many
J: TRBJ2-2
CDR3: CASSHPGAGGQNTGELFF
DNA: TGTGCCAGCAGTCACCCCGGAGCGGGGGGGCAGAACACCGGGGAGCTGTTTTTT

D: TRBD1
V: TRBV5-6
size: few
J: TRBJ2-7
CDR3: CASSWPGQNSYEQYF
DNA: TGTGCCAGCAGCTGGCCGGGACAGAACTCCTACGAGCAGTACTTC

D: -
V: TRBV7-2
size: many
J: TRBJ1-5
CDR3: CASSPRGFSNQPQHF
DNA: TGTGCCAGCAGCCCCCGGGGTTTTAGCAATCAGCCCCAGCATTTT

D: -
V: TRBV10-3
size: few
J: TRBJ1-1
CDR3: CAISVSEVGTEAFF
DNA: TGTGCCATCAGTGTGTCTGAGGTGGGGACTGAAGCTTTCTTT

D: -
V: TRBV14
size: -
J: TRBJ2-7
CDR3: CASSVRGHSSYEQYF
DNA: TGTGCCAGCAGCGTCAGGGGCCATAGCTCCTACGAGCAGTACTTC

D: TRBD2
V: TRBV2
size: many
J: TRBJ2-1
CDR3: CASSEWMAGLADYNEQFF
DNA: TGTGCCAGCAGTGAATGGATGGCCGGACTAGCGGACTACAATGAGCAGTTCTTC

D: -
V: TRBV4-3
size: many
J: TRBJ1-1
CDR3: CASSQLSRTAEAFF
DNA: TGCGCCAGCAGCCAATTAAGCAGGACAGCTGAAGCTTTCTTT

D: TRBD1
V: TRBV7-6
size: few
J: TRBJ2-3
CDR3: CASSLARAGGPDTQYF
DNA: TGTGCCAGCAGCTTAGCGCGGGCAGGGGGACCAGATACGCAGTATTTT

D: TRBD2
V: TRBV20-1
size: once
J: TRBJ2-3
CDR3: CGAHLPASGRADTQYF
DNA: TGCGGTGCTCATTTACCGGCTAGCGGGAGAGCAGATACGCAGTATTTT

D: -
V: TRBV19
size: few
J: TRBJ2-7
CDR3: CASSEQGWGYEQYF
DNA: TGTGCCAGTAGTGAACAGGGATGGGGCTACGAGCAGTACTTC

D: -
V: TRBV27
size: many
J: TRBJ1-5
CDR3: CASSAYSNQPQHF
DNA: TGTGCCAGCAGTGCATATAGCAATCAGCCCCAGCATTTT

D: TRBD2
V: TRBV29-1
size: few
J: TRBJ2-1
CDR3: CSVVFTSGSFSYNEQFF
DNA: TGCAGCGTTGTATTTACTAGCGGGAGTTTCTCCTACAATGAGCAGTTCTTC

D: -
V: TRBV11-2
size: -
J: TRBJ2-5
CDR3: CASSQGGGSQETQYF
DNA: TGTGCCAGCAGCCAAGGAGGGGGATCCCAAGAGACCCAGTACTTC

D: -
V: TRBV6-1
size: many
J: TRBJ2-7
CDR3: CASSEIGQSDEQYF
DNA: TGTGCCAGCAGTGAAATAGGTCAGTCTGACGAGCAGTACTTC

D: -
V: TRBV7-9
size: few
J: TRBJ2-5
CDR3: CASSSTQGSETQYF
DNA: TGTGCCAGCAGCTCAACACAGGGATCCGAGACCCAGTACTTC

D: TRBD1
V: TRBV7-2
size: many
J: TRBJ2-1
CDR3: CASSYRGRNEQFF
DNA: TGTGCCAGCAGCTACAGGGGGAGGAATGAGCAGTTCTTC

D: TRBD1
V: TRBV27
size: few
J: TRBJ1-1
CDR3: CASSSPDRAGYNTEAFF
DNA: TGTGCCAGCAGTTCGCCAGACAGGGCGGGTTATAACACTGAAGCTTTCTTT

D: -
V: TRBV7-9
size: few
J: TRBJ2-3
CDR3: CASNLVRAADTQYF
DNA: TGTGCCAGCAACCTAGTACGCGCAGCAGATACGCAGTATTTT

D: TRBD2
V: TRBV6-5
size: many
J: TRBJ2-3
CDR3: CATHGSGGVNTDTQYF
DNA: TGTGCCACCCACGGGAGCGGGGGGGTAAATACAGATACGCAGTATTTT

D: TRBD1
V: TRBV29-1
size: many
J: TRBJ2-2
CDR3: CSGDTGTAGELFF
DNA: TGCAGCGGTGACACCGGGACAGCCGGGGAGCTGTTTTTT

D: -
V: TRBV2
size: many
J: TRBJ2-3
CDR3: CASTLGDF
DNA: TGTGCCAGCACCCTGGGGGATTTT

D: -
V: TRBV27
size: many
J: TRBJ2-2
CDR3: CASSFITGELFF
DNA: TGTGCCAGCAGTTTTATTACCGGGGAGCTGTTTTTT